This entry features one TCR beta chain sequence. The data were obtained in a study of early stage breast cancer tumors. Turning to the study itself: Each sample averaged around 9.4-fold read coverage.

Method: immunoSEQ multiplex PCR; TCRdb's copy keeps in-frame clones and lacks some. The table has 25,000 to 35,000 clones, 50% to 75% seen once. With 2 bases clipped from V and 8 bases from J, the junction kept 12 bases outside the gene matches. The CDR3 is 16 amino acids. Germline CDR1 SEHNR, CDR2 FQNEAQ (reference sequence). The chain couples TRBV7-9 to TRBJ2-4; TRBD1 agrees at 7 bases. Specimen: breast tumor tissue. The receptor comes from a person aged 50-59 years with breast cancer. CDR3 in amino acids: CASSLIQGRGRHIQYF. CDR3 in DNA: TGTGCCAGCAGCTTAATACAGGGGAGAGGAAGACACATTCAGTACTTC. Full variable domain (remainder filled in from reference TRBV7-9 and TRBJ2-4): DTGVSQNPRHKITKRGQNVTFRCDPISEHNRLYWYRQTLGQGPEFLTYFQNEAQLEKSRLLSDRFSAERPKGSFSTLEIQRTEQGDSAMYLCASSLIQGRGRHIQYFGAGTRLSVL.